One and the same sample provided the 8 T cell receptor beta chains below, sequenced in a study of neurological immune-mediated disorders. TCRdb called the 5' RACE reads again in MiXCR, with one record for every CDR3 protein. Here the sample spans under 80,000 distinct CDR3 sequences, roughly 3.6% being singletons. Sequencing used PBMCs. These receptors came from a man aged 25-40 years with multiple sclerosis.

This chain connects TRBV2 to TRBJ2-7, with D hard to call. This CDR3 spans 14 amino acids. V lost 2 bases and J lost 3, with 11 bases in between. Looked up from germline, CDR1 is SNHLY and CDR2 is FYNNEI. In DNA form, the CDR3 reads TGTGCCAGCAGTGAAAGTCGCCCCAGCTACGAGCAGTACTTC. Residues: CASSESRPSYEQYF.

The sample holds many counts of this clonotype. This sequence joins TRBV5-1 and TRBJ1-6; 9 positions match TRBD1. This CDR3 has 15 residues. Germline CDR1 SGHRS, CDR2 YFSETQ. The J segment lost 9 bases and the V segment lost 4 bases, leaving 8 bases of the junction unmatched. CDR3 DNA sequence: TGCGCCAGCAGCCCGACGACAGGGGGAGGTTCACCCCTCCACTTT. Encoded protein: CASSPTTGGGSPLHF.

CDR3 loop: CSAQQGNTEAFF. For the CDR3, the DNA is TGCAGTGCCCAACAGGGGAACACTGAAGCTTTCTTT. The chain joins TRBV20-1 to TRBJ1-1; weak D call: TRBD1 (6 bases). V lost 6 bases, J lost 1 base, and 9 bases lay in between. Germline loops: CDR1 DFQATT, CDR2 SNEGSKA (reference sequence). The CDR3 is made up of 12 amino acids.

The table lists this clonotype with many counts. The chain is built from TRBV5-6 and TRBJ2-5; 7 bases align to TRBD2. Trimming cost V 0 bases and J 0 bases; bases outside gene matches: 8. The CDR3 contains 17 residues. Germline CDR1 is SGHDT and CDR2 is YYEEEE. CDR3 DNA: TGTGCCAGCAGCTTGGGGCGGGGGAGCCTAAACCAAGAGACCCAGTACTTC. Protein: CASSLGRGSLNQETQYF. The entire variable domain, with the rest obtained from reference TRBV5-6 and TRBJ2-5, is as follows: DAGVTQSPTHLIKTRGQQVTLRCSPKSGHDTVSWYQQALGQGPQFIFQYYEEEERQRGNFPDRFSGHQFPNYSSELNVNALLLGDSALYLCASSLGRGSLNQETQYFGPGTRLLVL.

This clonotype has ten or more counts. The V gene is TRBV4-3, the J gene TRBJ2-3; D may be TRBD2 (6 bases). Germline CDR1 and CDR2: LGHNA and YSLEER. Trimming stripped 2 bases from V and 1 base from J, with 13 bases between. The CDR3 covers 16 residues. In DNA, the CDR3 is TGCGCCAGCAGCCAACGCGGGGACTCCCGCACAGATACGCAGTATTTT. Encoded protein: CASSQRGDSRTDTQYF.

This clonotype was seen many times. The chain links TRBV20-1 to TRBJ2-1, with a tentative D call TRBD2 (6 bases). Germline loops: CDR1 DFQATT, CDR2 SNEGSKA (reference sequence). CDR3 length: 17 amino acids. Trimming left V 1 base short and J 0 bases short, with 16 bases between. The CDR3 reads CSARVVRGGDSYNEQFF. Here the CDR3 DNA reads TGCAGTGCTAGAGTCGTACGAGGCGGGGACTCCTACAATGAGCAGTTCTTC.

The table lists this clonotype with many counts. The chain employs TRBV11-2 and TRBJ2-5, with 8 bases fitting TRBD1. CDR3 length: 17 residues. Germline values: CDR1 SGHAT, CDR2 FQNNGV. V was pared by 0 bases and J by 5 bases, with 11 bases of the junction left unmatched. CDR3 DNA sequence: TGTGCCAGCAGCTTAGATAGGGCAGGGGGCGGTTCGGAGACCCAGTACTTC. Protein: CASSLDRAGGGSETQYF.

This clonotype was picked up many times. The chain links TRBV7-2 to TRBJ2-1, with 11 bases identical to TRBD1. Germline CDR1 SGHTA, CDR2 FQGNSA. The junction had 10 bases not matched to a gene; V was cut back by 5 bases and J by 7 bases. The CDR3 runs 16 residues. CDR3 region: CASSGGGTGGRNEQFF. The CDR3 DNA reads as TGTGCCAGCAGCGGCGGGGGGACAGGGGGTCGGAATGAGCAGTTCTTC.